The clone carrying this T cell receptor (beta chain) was counted at least ten times. Its antigen is not identified. V was cut by 0 bases and J by 7 bases, with 5 bases left in between. CDR3 length: 12 amino acids. Germline V gives CDR1 SGHRS, CDR2 YFSETQ. This sample stems from a study of identical twins. The study's findings and limits: Because invariant MAIT and iNKT cells could be present, zero-insertion analyses could be partly confounded. Twin sharing of out-of-frame TCR alpha was underestimated by models in monozygotic pairs. Out-of-frame alpha sequences that twins shared showed excess low generation probability.

Template switching added a universal primer binding site, and final cDNA carried unique molecular identifiers. Each CDR3 protein is one row after TCRdb ran MiXCR on the 5' RACE reads. The sample has 1,800,000 or so distinct CDR3 sequences; more than 30% are singletons. V usage is TRBV5-1 and J usage is TRBJ2-1; D call uncertain. The TCR was taken from a newborn girl in good health. The sample consisted of cord blood. The CDR3 DNA follows: TGCGCCAGCAGCTTGGTGGTAAATGAGCAGTTCTTC. This codes for CASSLVVNEQFF.